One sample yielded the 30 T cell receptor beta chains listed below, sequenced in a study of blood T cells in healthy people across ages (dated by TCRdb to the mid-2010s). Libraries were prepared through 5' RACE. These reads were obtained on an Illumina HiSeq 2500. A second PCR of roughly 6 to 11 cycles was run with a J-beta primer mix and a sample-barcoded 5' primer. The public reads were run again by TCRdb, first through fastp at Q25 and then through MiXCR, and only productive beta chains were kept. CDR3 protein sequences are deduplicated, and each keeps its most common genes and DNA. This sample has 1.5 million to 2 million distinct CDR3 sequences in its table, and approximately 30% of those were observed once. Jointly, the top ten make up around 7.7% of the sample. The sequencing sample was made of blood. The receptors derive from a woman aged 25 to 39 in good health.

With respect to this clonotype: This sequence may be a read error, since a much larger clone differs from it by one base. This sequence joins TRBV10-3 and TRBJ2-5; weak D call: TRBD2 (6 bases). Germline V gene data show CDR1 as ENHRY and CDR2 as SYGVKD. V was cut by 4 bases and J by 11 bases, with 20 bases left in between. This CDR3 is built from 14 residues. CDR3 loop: CAISAGTSLGEQYF. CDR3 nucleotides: TGTGCCATCAGTGCTGGGACTTCCCTCGGGGAGCAGTACTTC.

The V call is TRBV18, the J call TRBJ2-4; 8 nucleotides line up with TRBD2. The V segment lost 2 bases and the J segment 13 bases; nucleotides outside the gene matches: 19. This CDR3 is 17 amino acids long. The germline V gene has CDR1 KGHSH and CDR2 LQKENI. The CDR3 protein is CASSPSGSGSSYNEQYF. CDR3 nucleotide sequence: TGTGCCAGCTCACCATCTGGGAGCGGGAGCTCCTACAATGAGCAGTACTTC.

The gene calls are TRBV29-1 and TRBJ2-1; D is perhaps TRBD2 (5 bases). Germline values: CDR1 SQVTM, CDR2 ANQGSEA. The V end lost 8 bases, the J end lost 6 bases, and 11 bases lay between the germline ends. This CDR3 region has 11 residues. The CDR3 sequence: CSRGWGNEQFF. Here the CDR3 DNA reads TGCAGCAGAGGGTGGGGCAATGAGCAGTTCTTC.

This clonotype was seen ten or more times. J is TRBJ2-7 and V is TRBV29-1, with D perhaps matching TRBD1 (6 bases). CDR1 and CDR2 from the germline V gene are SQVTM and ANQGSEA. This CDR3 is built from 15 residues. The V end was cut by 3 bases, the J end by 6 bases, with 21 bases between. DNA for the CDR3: TGCAGCGTTGAGCCGGTTGGCAGGGGCCCCCTCGAGCAGTACTTC. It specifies CSVEPVGRGPLEQYF.

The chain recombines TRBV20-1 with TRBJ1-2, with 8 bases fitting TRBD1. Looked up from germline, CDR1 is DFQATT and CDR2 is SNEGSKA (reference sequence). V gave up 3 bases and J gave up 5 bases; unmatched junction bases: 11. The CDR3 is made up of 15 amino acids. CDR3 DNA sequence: TGCAGTGCTAGGGAACCAGGGGGCGACCCTTATGGCTACACCTTC. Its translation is CSAREPGGDPYGYTF.

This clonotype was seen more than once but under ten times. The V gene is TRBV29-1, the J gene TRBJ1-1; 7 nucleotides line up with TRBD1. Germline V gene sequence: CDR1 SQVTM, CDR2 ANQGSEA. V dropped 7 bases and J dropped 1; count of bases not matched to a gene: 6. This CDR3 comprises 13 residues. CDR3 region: CSAMTGRNTEAFF. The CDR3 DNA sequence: TGCAGCGCCATGACAGGGAGGAACACTGAAGCTTTCTTT. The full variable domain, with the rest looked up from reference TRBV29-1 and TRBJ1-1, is SAVISQKPSRDICQRGTSLTIQCQVDSQVTMMFWYRQQPGQSLTLIATANQGSEATYESGFVIDKFPISRPNLTFSTLTVSNMSPEDSSIYLCSAMTGRNTEAFFGQGTRLTVV.

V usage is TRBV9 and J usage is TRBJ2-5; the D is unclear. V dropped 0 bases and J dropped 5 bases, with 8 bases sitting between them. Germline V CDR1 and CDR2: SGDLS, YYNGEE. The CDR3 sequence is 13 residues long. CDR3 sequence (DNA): TGTGCCAGCAGCGTAGCTACGGGTGAGACCCAGTACTTC. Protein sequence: CASSVATGETQYF.

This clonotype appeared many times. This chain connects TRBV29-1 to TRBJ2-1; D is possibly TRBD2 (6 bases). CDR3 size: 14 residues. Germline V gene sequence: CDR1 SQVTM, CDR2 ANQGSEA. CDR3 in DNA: TGCAGTGCCGGAGGAGCGGGTGGTTACAATGAGCAGTTCTTC. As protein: CSAGGAGGYNEQFF.

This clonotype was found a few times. This CDR3 reads CASSPTKLGTEAFF. The CDR3 nucleotides read TGTGCCAGCAGTCCTACAAAATTGGGGACTGAAGCTTTCTTT. V and J are TRBV2 and TRBJ1-1; D call uncertain. V was clipped by 5 bases and J by 5 bases, with 15 bases between them. Germline V lookup: CDR1 SNHLY, CDR2 FYNNEI. This CDR3 is built from 14 residues.

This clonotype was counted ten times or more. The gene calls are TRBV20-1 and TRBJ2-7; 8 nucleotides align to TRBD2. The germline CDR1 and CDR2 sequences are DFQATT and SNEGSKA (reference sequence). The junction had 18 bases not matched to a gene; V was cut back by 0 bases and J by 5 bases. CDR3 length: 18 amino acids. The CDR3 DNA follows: TGCAGTGCTAGAGAACCCATGATGCCGGGACTAGGGTTCAACGAGCAGTACTTC. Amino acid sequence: CSAREPMMPGLGFNEQYF.

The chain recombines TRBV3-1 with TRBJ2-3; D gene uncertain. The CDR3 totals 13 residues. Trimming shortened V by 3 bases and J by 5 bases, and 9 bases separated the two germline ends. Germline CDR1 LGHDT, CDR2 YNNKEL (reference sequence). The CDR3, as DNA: TGTGCCAGCAGCCATGGGGATAGAGATACGCAGTATTTT. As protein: CASSHGDRDTQYF.

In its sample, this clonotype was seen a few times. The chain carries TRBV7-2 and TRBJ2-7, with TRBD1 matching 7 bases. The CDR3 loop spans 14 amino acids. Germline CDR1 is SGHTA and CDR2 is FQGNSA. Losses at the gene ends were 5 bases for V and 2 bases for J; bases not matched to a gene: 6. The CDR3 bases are TGTGCCAGCAGCAAGAGGGGACAGACCTACGAGCAGTACTTC. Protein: CASSKRGQTYEQYF. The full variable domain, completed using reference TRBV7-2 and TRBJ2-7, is GAGVSQSPSNKVTEKGKDVELRCDPISGHTALYWYRQSLGQGLEFLIYFQGNSAPDKSGLPSDRFSAERTGGSVSTLTIQRTQQEDSAVYLCASSKRGQTYEQYFGPGTRLTVT.

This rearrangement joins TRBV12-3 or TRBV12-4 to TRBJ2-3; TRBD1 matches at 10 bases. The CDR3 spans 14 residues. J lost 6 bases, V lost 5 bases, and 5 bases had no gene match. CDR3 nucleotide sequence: TGTGCCAGCAGTGCCCGGGACAGGGGTGATACGCAGTATTTT. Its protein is CASSARDRGDTQYF.

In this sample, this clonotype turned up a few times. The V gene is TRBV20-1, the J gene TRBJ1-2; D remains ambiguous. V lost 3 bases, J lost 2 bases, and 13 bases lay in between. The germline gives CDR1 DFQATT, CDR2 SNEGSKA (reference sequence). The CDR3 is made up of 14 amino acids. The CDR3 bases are TGCAGTGCTAGGGGTCGGGGAGAGAACTATGGCTACACCTTC. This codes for CSARGRGENYGYTF.

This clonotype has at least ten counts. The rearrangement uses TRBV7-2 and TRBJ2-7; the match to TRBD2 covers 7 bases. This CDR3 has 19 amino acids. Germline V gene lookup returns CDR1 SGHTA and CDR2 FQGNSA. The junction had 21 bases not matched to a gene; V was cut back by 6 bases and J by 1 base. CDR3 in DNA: TGTGCCAGCAGTCCACCGCACGAGATCGCGCTAGCGGATTCCTACGAGCAGTACTTC. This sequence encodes CASSPPHEIALADSYEQYF.

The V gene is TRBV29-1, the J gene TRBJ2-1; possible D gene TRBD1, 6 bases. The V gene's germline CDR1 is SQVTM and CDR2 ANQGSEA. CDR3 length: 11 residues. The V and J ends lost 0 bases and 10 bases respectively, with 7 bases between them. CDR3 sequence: CSVEDRGEQFF. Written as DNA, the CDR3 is TGCAGCGTTGAAGATAGGGGGGAGCAGTTCTTC.

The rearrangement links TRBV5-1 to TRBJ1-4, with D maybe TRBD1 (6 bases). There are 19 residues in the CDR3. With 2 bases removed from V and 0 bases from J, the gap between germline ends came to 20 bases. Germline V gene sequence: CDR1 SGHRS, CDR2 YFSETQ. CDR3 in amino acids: CASSLGFRGQPATNEKLFF. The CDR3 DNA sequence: TGCGCCAGCAGCTTAGGTTTTCGGGGGCAGCCTGCAACTAATGAAAAACTGTTTTTT.

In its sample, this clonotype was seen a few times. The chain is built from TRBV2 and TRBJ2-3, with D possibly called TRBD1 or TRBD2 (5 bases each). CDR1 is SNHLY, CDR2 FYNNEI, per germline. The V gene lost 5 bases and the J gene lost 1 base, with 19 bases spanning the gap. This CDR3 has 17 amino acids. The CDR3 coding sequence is TGTGCCAGCAGTCTGCCCGGGGCAGCTCTTCGCACAGATACGCAGTATTTT. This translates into CASSLPGAALRTDTQYF.

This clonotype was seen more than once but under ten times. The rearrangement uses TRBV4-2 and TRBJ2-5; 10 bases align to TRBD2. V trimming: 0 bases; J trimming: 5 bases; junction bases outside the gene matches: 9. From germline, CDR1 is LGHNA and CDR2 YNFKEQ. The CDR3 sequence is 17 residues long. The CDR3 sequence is CASSQEGSGGASETQYF. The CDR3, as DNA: TGTGCCAGCAGCCAAGAGGGCAGCGGGGGGGCTTCGGAGACCCAGTACTTC.

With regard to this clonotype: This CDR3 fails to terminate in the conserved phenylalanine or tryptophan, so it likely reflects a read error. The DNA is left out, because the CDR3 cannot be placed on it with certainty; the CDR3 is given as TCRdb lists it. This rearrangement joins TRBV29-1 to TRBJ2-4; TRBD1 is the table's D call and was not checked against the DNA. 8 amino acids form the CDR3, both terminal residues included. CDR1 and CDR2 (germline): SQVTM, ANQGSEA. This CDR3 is CSVVGRVS.

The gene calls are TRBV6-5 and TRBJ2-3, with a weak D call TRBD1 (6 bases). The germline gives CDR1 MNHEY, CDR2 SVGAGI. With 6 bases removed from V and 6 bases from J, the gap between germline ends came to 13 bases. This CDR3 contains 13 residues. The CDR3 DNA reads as TGTGCCAGCAGGTCCACAGGGTCGGATACGCAGTATTTT. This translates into CASRSTGSDTQYF.

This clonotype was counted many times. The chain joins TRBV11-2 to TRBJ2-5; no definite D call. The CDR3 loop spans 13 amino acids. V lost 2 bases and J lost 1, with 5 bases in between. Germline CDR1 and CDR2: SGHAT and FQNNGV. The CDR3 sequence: CASSLHSQETQYF. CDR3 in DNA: TGTGCCAGCAGCTTACACTCCCAAGAGACCCAGTACTTC.

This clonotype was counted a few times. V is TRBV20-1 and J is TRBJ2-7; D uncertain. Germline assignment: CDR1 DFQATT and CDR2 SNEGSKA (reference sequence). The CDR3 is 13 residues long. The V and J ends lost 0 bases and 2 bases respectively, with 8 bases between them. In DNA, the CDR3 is TGCAGTGCTAGAGATTGGCTAGCCTACGAGCAGTACTTC. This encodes CSARDWLAYEQYF.

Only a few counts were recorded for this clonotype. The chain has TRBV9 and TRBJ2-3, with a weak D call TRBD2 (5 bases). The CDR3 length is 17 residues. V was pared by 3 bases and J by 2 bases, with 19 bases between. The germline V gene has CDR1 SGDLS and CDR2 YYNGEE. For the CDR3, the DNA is TGTGCCAGCAGCGAGTCCCCCGCGGGTCACTTCACAGATACGCAGTATTTT. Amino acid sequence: CASSESPAGHFTDTQYF.

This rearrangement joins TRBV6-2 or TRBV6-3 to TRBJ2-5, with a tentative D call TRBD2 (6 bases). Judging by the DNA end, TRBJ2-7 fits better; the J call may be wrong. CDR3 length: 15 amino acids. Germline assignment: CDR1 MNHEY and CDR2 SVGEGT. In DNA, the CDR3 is TGTGCCAGCAGTCTCCGGGAGCGAACCCCCTACGAGCAGTACTTC. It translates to CASSLRERTPYEQYF.

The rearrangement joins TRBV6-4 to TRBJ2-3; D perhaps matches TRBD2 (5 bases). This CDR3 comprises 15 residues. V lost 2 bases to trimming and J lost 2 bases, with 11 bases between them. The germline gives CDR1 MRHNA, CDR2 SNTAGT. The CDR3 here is CASSDGSGYTDTQYF. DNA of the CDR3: TGTGCCAGCAGTGACGGGTCGGGGTACACAGATACGCAGTATTTT.

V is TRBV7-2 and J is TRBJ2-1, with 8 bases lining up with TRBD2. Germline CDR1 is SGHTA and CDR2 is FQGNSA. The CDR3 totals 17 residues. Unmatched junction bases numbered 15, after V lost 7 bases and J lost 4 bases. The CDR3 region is CASNHPRAGGLYNEQFF. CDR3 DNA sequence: TGTGCCAGCAACCACCCTAGGGCGGGAGGCTTATACAATGAGCAGTTCTTC.

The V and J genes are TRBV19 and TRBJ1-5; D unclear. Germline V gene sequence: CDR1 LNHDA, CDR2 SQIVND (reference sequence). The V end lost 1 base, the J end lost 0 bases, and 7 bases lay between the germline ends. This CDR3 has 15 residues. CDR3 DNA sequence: TGTGCCAGTAGTATAGCAGTATCTAGCAATCAGCCCCAGCATTTT. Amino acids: CASSIAVSSNQPQHF.

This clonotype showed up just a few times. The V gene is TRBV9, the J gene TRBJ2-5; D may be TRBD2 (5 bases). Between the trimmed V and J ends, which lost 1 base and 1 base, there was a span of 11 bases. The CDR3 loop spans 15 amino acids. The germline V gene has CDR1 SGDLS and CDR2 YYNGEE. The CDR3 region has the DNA TGTGCCAGCAGCGTATGGGGAGTAGGCCAAGAGACCCAGTACTTC. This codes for CASSVWGVGQETQYF.

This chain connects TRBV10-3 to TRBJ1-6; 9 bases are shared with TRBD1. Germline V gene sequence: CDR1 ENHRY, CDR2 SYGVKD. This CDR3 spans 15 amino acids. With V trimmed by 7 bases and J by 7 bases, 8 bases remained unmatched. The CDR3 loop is CAITESGTGNSPLHF. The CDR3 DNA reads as TGTGCCATCACCGAAAGCGGGACAGGGAATTCACCCCTCCACTTT.